Shown below are 20 T cell receptor beta chains from a single sample sequenced in a study of blood T cell repertoires in COVID-19. The method was immunoSEQ multiplex PCR; TCRdb's version includes in-frame clones alone and lacks a portion of them. The table shows 150,000 to 200,000 clones, with 80% to 90% occurring only once. The sample was PBMCs or T cells enriched from blood (not recorded which). The source of these receptors is a woman aged 18 to 35 who had recovered from COVID-19.

CDR3 residues: CASTNSNEKLFF. DNA for the CDR3: TGTGCCAGCACCAATTCTAATGAAAAACTGTTTTTT. The gene calls are TRBV9 and TRBJ1-4; D call uncertain. This CDR3 has 12 amino acids. The V and J ends lost 6 bases and 3 bases respectively, with 6 bases between them. Germline V gene lookup returns CDR1 SGDLS and CDR2 YYNGEE.

CDR3 loop: CASSQDIYGNYGYTF. The CDR3 DNA follows: TGCGCCAGCAGCCAAGATATCTACGGGAATTATGGCTACACCTTC. The chain joins TRBV4-1 to TRBJ1-2, with D hard to call. Germline loops: CDR1 MGHRA, CDR2 YSYEKL. V lost 0 bases, J lost 5 bases, and 13 bases lay in between. The CDR3 runs 15 residues.

The genes are TRBV7-3 and TRBJ1-5; D is undetermined. Looked up from germline, CDR1 is SGHTA and CDR2 is FQGTGA. With 4 bases removed from V and 6 bases from J, the gap between germline ends came to 10 bases. The CDR3 runs to 13 residues. CDR3 nucleotide sequence: TGTGCCAGCAGCTCCCAAACGGGTCAGCCCCAGCATTTT. Translated, it gives CASSSQTGQPQHF. Variable domain in full (rest from reference TRBV7-3 and TRBJ1-5): GAGVSQTPSNKVTEKGKYVELRCDPISGHTALYWYRQSLGQGPEFLIYFQGTGAADDSGLPNDRFFAVRPEGSVSTLKIQRTERGDSAVYLCASSSQTGQPQHFGDGTRLSIL.

The V call is TRBV7-2, the J call TRBJ1-3; D is unclear. The V gene's germline CDR1 is SGHTA and CDR2 FQGNSA. The CDR3 is made up of 11 amino acids. Between the trimmed V and J ends, which lost 5 bases and 10 bases, there was a span of 9 bases. This chain's CDR3 is CASSPYLTIYF. The CDR3 DNA sequence: TGTGCCAGCAGCCCATACCTAACCATATATTTT.

This chain uses TRBV3-1 (or the pseudogene TRBV3-2) with TRBJ2-1; no clear D. The germline V gene has CDR1 LGHDT and CDR2 YNNKEL (reference sequence). The CDR3 extends over 12 amino acids. Trimming took 0 bases from V and 13 from J, leaving 10 bases between them. In nucleotides, the CDR3 is TGTGCCAGCAGCCAAGAGTCTCCCCTTCAGTTCTTC. The encoded protein is CASSQESPLQFF.

The chain combines TRBV19 with TRBJ2-3; perhaps TRBD2 as D (6 bases). V lost 8 bases and J 2 bases, leaving 11 bases between the germline ends. Germline CDR1 and CDR2: LNHDA and SQIVND (reference sequence). The CDR3 runs 13 residues. As DNA, the CDR3 is TGTGCCAGTGCGGGGCAGGACACAGATACGCAGTATTTT. Translating gives CASAGQDTDTQYF.

The CDR3 is CASSLGEEGDRIEKLFF. CDR3 nucleotide sequence: TGTGCCAGCAGTTTAGGGGAAGAAGGCGACAGAATTGAAAAACTGTTTTTT. The chain couples TRBV28 to TRBJ1-4, with D possibly matching TRBD1 (5 bases). With 2 bases removed from V and 7 bases from J, the gap between germline ends came to 20 bases. This CDR3 region has 17 residues. Germline V gene data show CDR1 as MDHEN and CDR2 as SYDVKM.

Written as DNA, the CDR3 is TGTGCCAGCAGCTTTGGGCAGGAGAACACTGAAGCTTTCTTT. As protein: CASSFGQENTEAFF. V gene TRBV7-9 combines with J gene TRBJ1-1; D is undetermined. This CDR3 is 14 amino acids long. Germline lookup yields CDR1 SEHNR and CDR2 FQNEAQ (reference sequence). With 3 bases removed from V and 1 base from J, the gap between germline ends came to 9 bases.

The chain joins TRBV12-1 to TRBJ2-3; the D call in the table, TRBD2, was not verified against the DNA. TRBV12-1 is a pseudogene locus. The CDR3 has 18 residues. CDR3 sequence: CASSLGSLAGRCTDTQYF. In nucleotides, the CDR3 is TGTGCCAGCAGTCTTGGATCCCTAGCGGGGCGCTGCACAGATACGCAGTATTTT.

The V and J genes are TRBV5-6 and TRBJ1-6; 9 nucleotides line up with TRBD1. Germline CDR1 reads SGHDT; CDR2 reads YYEEEE. This CDR3 contains 15 residues. V shed 4 bases, J shed 7 bases, and the junction held 6 bases outside the gene matches. The CDR3 sequence: CASSIGQGRNSPLHF. For the CDR3, the DNA is TGTGCCAGCAGCATCGGACAGGGGAGGAATTCACCCCTCCACTTT.

The gene calls are TRBV5-1 and TRBJ2-3; tentatively, D is TRBD2 (6 bases). V was pared by 2 bases and J by 1 base, with 8 bases between. There are 14 residues in the CDR3. Germline V CDR1 and CDR2: SGHRS, YFSETQ. The CDR3 bases are TGCGCCAGCAGCTTTGGGACTCGCACAGATACGCAGTATTTT. Its protein product is CASSFGTRTDTQYF.

The chain joins TRBV11-2 to TRBJ2-1; D may be TRBD1 (5 bases). Trimming removed 3 bases from V and 1 base from J, with 13 bases in between. The CDR3 has 16 amino acids. Germline V gene lookup returns CDR1 SGHAT and CDR2 FQNNGV. CDR3 in DNA: TGTGCCAGCAGCTTGACAGTGTTAGGGTCCTACAATGAGCAGTTCTTC. Residues: CASSLTVLGSYNEQFF.

This clone was found once. The rearrangement uses TRBV5-4 and TRBJ1-3; D not certain. This CDR3 comprises 16 residues. The V and J ends lost 1 base and 2 bases respectively, with 13 bases between them. CDR1 is SGHNT, CDR2 YYREEE, per germline (reference sequence). CDR3 residues: CASSLRSRRAGNTIYF. The CDR3 coding sequence is TGTGCCAGCAGCTTGAGGAGCCGTCGTGCTGGAAACACCATATATTTT. The full variable domain, completed using reference TRBV5-4 and TRBJ1-3, is ETGVTQSPTHLIKTRGQQVTLRCSSQSGHNTVSWYQQALGQGPQFIFQYYREEENGRGNFPPRFSGLQFPNYSSELNVNALELDDSALYLCASSLRSRRAGNTIYFGEGSWLTVV.

The chain combines TRBV5-1 with TRBJ1-5; 11 bases align to TRBD1. Germline CDR1 is SGHRS and CDR2 is YFSETQ. The CDR3 has 14 amino acids. Trimming at V came to 4 bases and at J to 6 bases, leaving 3 bases not matched to a gene. This chain's CDR3 is CASSQDRGRQPQHF. The CDR3 DNA is TGCGCCAGCAGCCAGGACAGGGGGCGTCAGCCCCAGCATTTT.

The rearrangement uses TRBV6-5 and TRBJ1-1; TRBD1 matches 10 bases. The ends lost 11 bases at V and 4 bases at J; junction bases unmatched: 13. Germline CDR1 reads MNHEY; CDR2 reads SVGAGI. The CDR3 runs 15 residues. Here the CDR3 reads CADDRGQDFGTEAFF. CDR3 sequence (DNA): TGTGCCGATGACAGGGGGCAGGATTTTGGCACTGAAGCTTTCTTT.

V gene TRBV6-5 combines with J gene TRBJ1-1; D unresolved. This CDR3 has 14 residues. V was shortened by 6 bases and J by 10 bases, with 21 bases between the two germline ends. Per germline, CDR1 MNHEY and CDR2 SVGAGI. The CDR3 loop is CASRHKSLPRLAFF. The CDR3 DNA follows: TGTGCCAGCAGGCATAAGTCCCTTCCCCGGTTAGCTTTCTTT.

The genes are TRBV4-2 and TRBJ2-7; no clear D gene. Trimming pared 1 base from V and 4 bases from J, leaving 14 bases between. In germline, CDR1 is LGHNA, CDR2 YNFKEQ. The CDR3 spans 15 residues. Here the CDR3 DNA reads TGTGCCAGCAGCCAAGTCCTTGGCAGACAATACGAGCAGTACTTC. It encodes CASSQVLGRQYEQYF.

The chain couples TRBV9 to TRBJ2-1; D might be TRBD2 (6 bases). The CDR3 is made up of 14 amino acids. V shed 3 bases and J shed 3 bases, with 10 bases lying between them. The germline gives CDR1 SGDLS, CDR2 YYNGEE. This CDR3 reads CASSAGSGYNEQFF. The CDR3, as DNA: TGTGCCAGCAGCGCCGGGAGCGGCTACAATGAGCAGTTCTTC.

V and J are TRBV14 and TRBJ2-1; possibly TRBD1 for D (5 bases). Germline V gene data show CDR1 as SGHDN and CDR2 as FVKESK. The CDR3 loop spans 15 amino acids. V gave up 0 bases and J gave up 6 bases, with 12 bases separating them. CDR3 sequence (DNA): TGTGCCAGCAGCCAAGATATGTGGACACGCAATGAGCAGTTCTTC. Translation: CASSQDMWTRNEQFF.

This sequence joins TRBV2 and TRBJ1-1, with D uncertain. Between the trimmed V and J ends, which lost 6 bases and 2 bases, there was a span of 7 bases. From germline, CDR1 is SNHLY and CDR2 FYNNEI. The CDR3 has 12 amino acids. CDR3 DNA sequence: TGTGCCAGCAGGAGGGATAACACTGAAGCTTTCTTT. It is translated as CASRRDNTEAFF.